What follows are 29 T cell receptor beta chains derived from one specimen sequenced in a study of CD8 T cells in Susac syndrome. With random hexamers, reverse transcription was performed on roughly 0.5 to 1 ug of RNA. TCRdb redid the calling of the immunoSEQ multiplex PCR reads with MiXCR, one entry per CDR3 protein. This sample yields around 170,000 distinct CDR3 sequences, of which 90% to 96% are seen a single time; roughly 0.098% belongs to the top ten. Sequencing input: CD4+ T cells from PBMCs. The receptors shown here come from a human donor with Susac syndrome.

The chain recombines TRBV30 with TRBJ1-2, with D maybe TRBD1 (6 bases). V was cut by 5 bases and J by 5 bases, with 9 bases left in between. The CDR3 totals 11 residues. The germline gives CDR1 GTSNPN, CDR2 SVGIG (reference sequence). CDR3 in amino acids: CAWHRAYGYTF. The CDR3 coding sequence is TGTGCCTGGCACAGGGCTTATGGCTACACCTTC.

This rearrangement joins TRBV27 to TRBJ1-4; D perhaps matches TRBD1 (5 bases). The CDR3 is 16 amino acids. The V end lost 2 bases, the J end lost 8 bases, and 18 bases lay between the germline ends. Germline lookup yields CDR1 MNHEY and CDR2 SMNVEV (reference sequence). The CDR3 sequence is CASSLLGAGLDEKLFF. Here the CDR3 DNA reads TGTGCCAGCAGTTTACTAGGGGCAGGGTTAGACGAAAAACTGTTTTTT.

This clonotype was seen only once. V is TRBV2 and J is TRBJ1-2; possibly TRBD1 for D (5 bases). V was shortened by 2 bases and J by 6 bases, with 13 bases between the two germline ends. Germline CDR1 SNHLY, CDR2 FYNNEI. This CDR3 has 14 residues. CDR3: CASSESGREHGYTF. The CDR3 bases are TGTGCCAGCAGTGAAAGTGGCAGGGAACATGGCTACACCTTC.

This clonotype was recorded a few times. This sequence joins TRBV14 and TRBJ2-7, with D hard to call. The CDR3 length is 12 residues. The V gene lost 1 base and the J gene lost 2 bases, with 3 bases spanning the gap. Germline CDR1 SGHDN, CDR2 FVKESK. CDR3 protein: CASSQVPYEQYF. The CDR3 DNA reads TGTGCCAGCAGCCAAGTTCCCTACGAGCAGTACTTC.

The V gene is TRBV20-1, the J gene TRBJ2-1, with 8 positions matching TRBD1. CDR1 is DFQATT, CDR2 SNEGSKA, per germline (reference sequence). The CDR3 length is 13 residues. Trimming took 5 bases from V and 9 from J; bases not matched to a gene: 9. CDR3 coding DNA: TGCAGTGCTCCGGACAGGGCGAGGGGTGAGCAGTTCTTC. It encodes CSAPDRARGEQFF.

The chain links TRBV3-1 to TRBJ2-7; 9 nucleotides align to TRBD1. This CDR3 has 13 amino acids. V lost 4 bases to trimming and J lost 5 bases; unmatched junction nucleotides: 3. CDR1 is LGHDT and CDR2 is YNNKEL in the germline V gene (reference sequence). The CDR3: CASSRGDRDEQYF. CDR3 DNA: TGTGCCAGCAGCCGGGGGGACAGGGACGAGCAGTACTTC.

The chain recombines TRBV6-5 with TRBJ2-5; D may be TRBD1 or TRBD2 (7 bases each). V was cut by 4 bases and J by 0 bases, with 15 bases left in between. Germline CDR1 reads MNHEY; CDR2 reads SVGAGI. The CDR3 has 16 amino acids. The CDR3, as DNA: TGTGCCAGCAGTTCAGCGGGACAGCAATACCAAGAGACCCAGTACTTC. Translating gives CASSSAGQQYQETQYF.

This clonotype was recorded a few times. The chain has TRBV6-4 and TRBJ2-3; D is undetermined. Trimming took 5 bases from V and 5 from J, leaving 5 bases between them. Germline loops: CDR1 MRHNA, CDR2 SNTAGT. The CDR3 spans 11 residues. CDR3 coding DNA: TGTGCCAGCAGTTATGGAGATACGCAGTATTTT. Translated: CASSYGDTQYF.

CDR3 region: CASSVVSGGNTEAFF. The CDR3 region has the DNA TGTGCCAGCAGCGTAGTGTCGGGCGGGAACACTGAAGCTTTCTTT. The chain joins TRBV9 to TRBJ1-1, with D unclear. The ends were cut back, 0 bases at V and 1 base at J, with 10 bases in the middle. The CDR3 loop spans 15 amino acids. Germline CDR1 SGDLS, CDR2 YYNGEE.

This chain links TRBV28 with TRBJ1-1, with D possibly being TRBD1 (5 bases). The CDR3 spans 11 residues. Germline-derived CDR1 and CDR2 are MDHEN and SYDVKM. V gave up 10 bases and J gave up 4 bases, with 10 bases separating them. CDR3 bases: TGTGCCACCAAGGGGCCCACTGAAGCTTTCTTT. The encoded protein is CATKGPTEAFF.

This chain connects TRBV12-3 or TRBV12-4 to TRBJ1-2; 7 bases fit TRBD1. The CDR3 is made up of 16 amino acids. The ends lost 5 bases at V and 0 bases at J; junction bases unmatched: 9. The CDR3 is CASSPSPGGANYGYTF. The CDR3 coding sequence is TGTGCCAGCAGTCCGTCCCCAGGGGGAGCTAACTATGGCTACACCTTC.

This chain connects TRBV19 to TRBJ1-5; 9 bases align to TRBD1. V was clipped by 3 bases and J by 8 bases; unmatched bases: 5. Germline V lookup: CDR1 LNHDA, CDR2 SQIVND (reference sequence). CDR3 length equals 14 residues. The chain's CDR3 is CASSIGTGRKPQHF. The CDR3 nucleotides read TGTGCCAGTAGTATCGGGACAGGGAGGAAGCCCCAGCATTTT. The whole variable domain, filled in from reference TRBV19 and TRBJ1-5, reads DGGITQSPKYLFRKEGQNVTLSCEQNLNHDAMYWYRQDPGQGLRLIYYSQIVNDFQKGDIAEGYSVSREKKESFPLTVTSAQKNPTAFYLCASSIGTGRKPQHFGDGTRLSIL.

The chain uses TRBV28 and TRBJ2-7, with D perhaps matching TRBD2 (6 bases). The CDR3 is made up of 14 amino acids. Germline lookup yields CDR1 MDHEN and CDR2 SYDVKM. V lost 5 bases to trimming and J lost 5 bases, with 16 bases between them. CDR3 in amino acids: CASSPLRRAHEQYF. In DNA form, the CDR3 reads TGTGCCAGCAGTCCCCTTAGGAGGGCCCACGAGCAGTACTTC.

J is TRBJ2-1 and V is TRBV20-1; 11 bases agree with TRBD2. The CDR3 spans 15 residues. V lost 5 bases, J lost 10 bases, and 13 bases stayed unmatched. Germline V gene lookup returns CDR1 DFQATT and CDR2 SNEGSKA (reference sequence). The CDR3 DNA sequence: TGCAGTGCTGGATTACTAGCGGGGGAACTCAGGGAGCAGTTCTTC. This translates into CSAGLLAGELREQFF.

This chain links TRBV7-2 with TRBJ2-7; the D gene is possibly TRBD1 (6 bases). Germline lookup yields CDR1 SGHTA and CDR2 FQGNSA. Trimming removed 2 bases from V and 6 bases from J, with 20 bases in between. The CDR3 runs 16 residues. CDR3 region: CASSLTSGGRVSEQYF. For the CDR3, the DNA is TGTGCCAGCAGCTTAACGAGTGGGGGCAGGGTCAGCGAGCAGTACTTC. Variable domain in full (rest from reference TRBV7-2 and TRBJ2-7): GAGVSQSPSNKVTEKGKDVELRCDPISGHTALYWYRQSLGQGLEFLIYFQGNSAPDKSGLPSDRFSAERTGGSVSTLTIQRTQQEDSAVYLCASSLTSGGRVSEQYFGPGTRLTVT.

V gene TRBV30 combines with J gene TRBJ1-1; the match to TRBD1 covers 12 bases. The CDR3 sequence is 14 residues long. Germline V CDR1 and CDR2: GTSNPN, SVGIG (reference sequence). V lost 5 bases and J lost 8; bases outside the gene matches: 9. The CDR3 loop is CAWGTGGSLSEAFF. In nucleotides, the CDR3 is TGTGCCTGGGGGACAGGGGGCTCTCTATCGGAAGCTTTCTTT.

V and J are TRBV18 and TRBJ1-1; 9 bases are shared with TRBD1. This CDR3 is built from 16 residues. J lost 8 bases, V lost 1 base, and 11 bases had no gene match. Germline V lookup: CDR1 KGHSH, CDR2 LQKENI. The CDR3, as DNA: TGTGCCAGCTCACCACGATGGAAACAGGGGGCATCCGAAGCTTTCTTT. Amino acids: CASSPRWKQGASEAFF.

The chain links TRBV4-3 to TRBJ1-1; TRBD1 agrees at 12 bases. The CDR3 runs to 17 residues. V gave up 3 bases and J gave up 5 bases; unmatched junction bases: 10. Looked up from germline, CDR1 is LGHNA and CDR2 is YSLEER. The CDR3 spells CASSQGRDRGRVTEAFF. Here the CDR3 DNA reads TGCGCCAGCAGCCAGGGACGGGACAGGGGGCGCGTAACTGAAGCTTTCTTT.

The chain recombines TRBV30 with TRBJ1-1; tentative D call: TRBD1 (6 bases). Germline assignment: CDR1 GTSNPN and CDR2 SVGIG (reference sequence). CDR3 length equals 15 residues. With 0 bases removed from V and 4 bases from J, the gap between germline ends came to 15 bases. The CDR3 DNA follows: TGTGCCTGGAGTGTATTCAGACAGGTGGGCACTGAAGCTTTCTTT. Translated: CAWSVFRQVGTEAFF. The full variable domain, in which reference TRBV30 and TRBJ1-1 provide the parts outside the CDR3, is SQTIHQWPATLVQPVGSPLSLECTVEGTSNPNLYWYRQAAGRGLQLLFYSVGIGQISSEVPQNLSASRPQDRQFILSSKKLLLSDSGFYLCAWSVFRQVGTEAFFGQGTRLTVV.

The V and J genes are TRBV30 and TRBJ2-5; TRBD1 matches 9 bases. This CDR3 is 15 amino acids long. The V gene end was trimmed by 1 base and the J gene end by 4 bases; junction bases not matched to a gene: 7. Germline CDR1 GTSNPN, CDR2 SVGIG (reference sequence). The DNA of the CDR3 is TGTGCCTGGAGTGGGCACAGGGGGCCAGGAGAGACCCAGTACTTC. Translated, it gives CAWSGHRGPGETQYF.

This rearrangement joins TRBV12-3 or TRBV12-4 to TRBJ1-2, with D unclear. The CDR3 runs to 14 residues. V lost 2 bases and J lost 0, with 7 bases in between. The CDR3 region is CASSLNRANYGYTF. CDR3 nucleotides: TGTGCCAGCAGTTTAAACAGAGCTAACTATGGCTACACCTTC.

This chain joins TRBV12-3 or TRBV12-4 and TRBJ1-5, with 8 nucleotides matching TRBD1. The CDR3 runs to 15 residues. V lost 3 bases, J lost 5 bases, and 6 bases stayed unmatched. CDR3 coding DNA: TGTGCCAGCAGTTTGGGGACAGGTCCCCATCAGCCCCAGCATTTT. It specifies CASSLGTGPHQPQHF.

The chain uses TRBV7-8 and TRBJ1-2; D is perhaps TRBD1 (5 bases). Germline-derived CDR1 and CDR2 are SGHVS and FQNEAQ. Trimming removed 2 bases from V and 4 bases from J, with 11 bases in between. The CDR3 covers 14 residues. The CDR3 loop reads CASSLSGDLYGYTF. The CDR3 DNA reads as TGTGCCAGCAGCTTATCCGGGGACCTCTATGGCTACACCTTC.

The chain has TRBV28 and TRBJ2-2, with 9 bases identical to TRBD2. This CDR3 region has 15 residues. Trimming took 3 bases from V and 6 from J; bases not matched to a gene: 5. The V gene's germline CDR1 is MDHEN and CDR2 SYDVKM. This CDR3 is CASSLRTSDSGELFF. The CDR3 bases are TGTGCCAGCAGTTTGAGGACTAGCGACTCCGGGGAGCTGTTTTTT.

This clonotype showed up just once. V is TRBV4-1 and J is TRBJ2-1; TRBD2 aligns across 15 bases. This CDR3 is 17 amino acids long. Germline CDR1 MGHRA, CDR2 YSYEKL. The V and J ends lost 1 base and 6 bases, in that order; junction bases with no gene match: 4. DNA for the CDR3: TGCGCCAGCAGCCAAGCCTGGACTAGCGGGGGGGCCAATGAGCAGTTCTTC. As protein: CASSQAWTSGGANEQFF.

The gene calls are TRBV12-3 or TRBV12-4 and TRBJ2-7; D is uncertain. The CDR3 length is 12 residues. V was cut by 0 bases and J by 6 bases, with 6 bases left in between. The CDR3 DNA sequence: TGTGCCAGCAGTTTAGCGGTTGCCGAGCAGTACTTC. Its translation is CASSLAVAEQYF.

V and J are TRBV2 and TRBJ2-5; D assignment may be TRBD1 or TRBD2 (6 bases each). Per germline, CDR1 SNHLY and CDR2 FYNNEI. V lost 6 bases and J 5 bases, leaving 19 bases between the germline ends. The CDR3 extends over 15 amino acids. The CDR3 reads CASSEVAGAGETQYF. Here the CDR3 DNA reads TGTGCCAGCAGCGAGGTAGCAGGGGCGGGGGAGACCCAGTACTTC.

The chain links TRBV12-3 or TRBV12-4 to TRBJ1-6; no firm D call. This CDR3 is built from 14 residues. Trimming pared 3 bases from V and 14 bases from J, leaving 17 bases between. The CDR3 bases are TGTGCCAGCAGTTTCCCGGACTCAAAACCTACCCTCCACTTT. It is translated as CASSFPDSKPTLHF.

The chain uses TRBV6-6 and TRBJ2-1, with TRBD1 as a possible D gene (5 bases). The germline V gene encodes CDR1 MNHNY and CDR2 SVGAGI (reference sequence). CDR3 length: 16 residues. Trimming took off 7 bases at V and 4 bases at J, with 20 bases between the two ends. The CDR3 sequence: CASNPSWQGNYNEQFF. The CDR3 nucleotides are TGTGCCAGCAATCCCTCCTGGCAGGGCAATTACAATGAGCAGTTCTTC.